A single sample gave rise to the 18 T cell receptor beta chains below, sequenced in a study of T cell responses to AZD1222 COVID-19 vaccine. The table came from immunoSEQ multiplex PCR; TCRdb's copy has only in-frame clones and leaves some out. The sample includes around 200,000 clones, under 95% seen only once; the top ten take about 1.5%. The sequencing here drew on peripheral blood, taken 28 days after the second AZD1222 dose. The receptors come from an adult who received the AZD1222 COVID-19 vaccine.

The chain combines TRBV28 with TRBJ1-2; TRBD1 might be the D (6 bases). The CDR3 totals 13 residues. The V gene's germline CDR1 is MDHEN and CDR2 SYDVKM. The V gene lost 5 bases and the J gene lost 4 bases, with 11 bases spanning the gap. The CDR3 region is CASSQQGPYGYTF. In nucleotides, the CDR3 is TGTGCCAGCAGTCAACAGGGACCCTATGGCTACACCTTC.

The chain combines TRBV19 with TRBJ2-1, with D unresolved. CDR3 size: 18 residues. Trimming removed 3 bases at V and 0 bases at J, with 18 bases between. In germline, CDR1 is LNHDA, CDR2 SQIVND (reference sequence). CDR3: CASSIFFVRSDSYNEQFF. CDR3 coding DNA: TGTGCCAGTAGTATCTTTTTTGTTCGATCTGACTCCTACAATGAGCAGTTCTTC.

The chain links TRBV19 to TRBJ1-1; 7 bases map to TRBD1. Germline V gene lookup returns CDR1 LNHDA and CDR2 SQIVND (reference sequence). The CDR3 is made up of 14 amino acids. V lost 5 bases and J lost 1; bases outside the gene matches: 4. DNA of the CDR3: TGTGCCAGTAGTGGGGACAGACGGAACACTGAAGCTTTCTTT. It encodes CASSGDRRNTEAFF.

The chain employs TRBV30 and TRBJ1-1; D uncertain. V was clipped by 1 base and J by 6 bases, with 15 bases between them. Germline CDR1 is GTSNPN and CDR2 is SVGIG (reference sequence). This CDR3 is 14 amino acids long. CDR3 bases: TGTGCCTGGAGTGCCGGGCAGCGAAGGTCTGAAGCTTTCTTT. This codes for CAWSAGQRRSEAFF.

This clone was detected once. This CDR3 reads CASSVGTKLYEQYF. DNA of the CDR3: TGTGCCAGCAGCGTAGGGACTAAACTGTACGAGCAGTACTTC. The chain is built from TRBV9 and TRBJ2-7, with D tentatively TRBD2 (6 bases). Germline V gene sequence: CDR1 SGDLS, CDR2 YYNGEE. The CDR3 length is 14 residues. Between the trimmed V and J ends, which lost 0 bases and 4 bases, there was a span of 11 bases.

The chain couples TRBV9 to TRBJ2-7, with 8 bases matching TRBD1. CDR1 SGDLS and CDR2 YYNGEE come from the germline V gene. There are 13 residues in the CDR3. The ends lost 4 bases at V and 3 bases at J; junction bases unmatched: 3. The CDR3 sequence is CASSPGGGYEQYF. The CDR3 DNA reads as TGTGCCAGCAGCCCAGGGGGCGGCTACGAGCAGTACTTC. Full variable domain (outside the CDR3, taken from reference TRBV9 and TRBJ2-7): DSGVTQTPKHLITATGQRVTLRCSPRSGDLSVYWYQQSLDQGLQFLIQYYNGEERAKGNILERFSAQQFPDLHSELNLSSLELGDSALYFCASSPGGGYEQYFGPGTRLTVT.

For this clone: At one end the junction does not follow the germline gene, possibly because of a read error. The chain is built from TRBV5-7 and TRBJ2-3; TRBD2 matches 14 bases. TRBV5-7 is placed among ORFs of uncertain function. The CDR3 is made up of 12 amino acids. The CDR3 is CASSPRLAGGNF. The DNA for the CDR3 is TGTGCCAGCAGCCCGAGACTAGCGGGAGGGAATTTT.

This clone was detected once. This rearrangement joins TRBV19 to TRBJ1-5; TRBD1 is a possible D gene (5 bases). The CDR3 contains 16 residues. Trimming left V 4 bases short and J 5 bases short, with 18 bases between. Germline lookup yields CDR1 LNHDA and CDR2 SQIVND (reference sequence). CDR3 amino acids: CASSRTHRDWDQPQHF. The CDR3 nucleotides read TGTGCCAGTAGTAGAACCCACCGGGACTGGGATCAGCCCCAGCATTTT.

The gene calls are TRBV7-3 and TRBJ2-2; D unclear. The CDR3 is 12 amino acids. Trimming left V 3 bases short and J 5 bases short, with 4 bases between. Germline-derived CDR1 and CDR2 are SGHTA and FQGTGA. The CDR3 DNA sequence: TGTGCCAGCAGCTTGGGTACCGGGGAGCTGTTTTTT. Translated: CASSLGTGELFF.

This chain links TRBV5-4 with TRBJ1-4; maybe TRBD1 (6 bases). V was clipped by 4 bases and J by 2 bases, with 27 bases between them. The CDR3 has 20 residues. The germline V gene has CDR1 SGHNT and CDR2 YYREEE (reference sequence). The CDR3 sequence: CASSVDIVGQPLGTNEKLFF. The CDR3 nucleotides are TGTGCCAGCAGCGTAGACATCGTAGGACAGCCTCTCGGGACTAATGAAAAACTGTTTTTT.

The chain has TRBV28 and TRBJ1-5; D call uncertain. In germline, CDR1 is MDHEN, CDR2 SYDVKM. Trimming took off 7 bases at V and 9 bases at J, with 19 bases between the two ends. This CDR3 has 14 residues. The CDR3 DNA reads TGTGCCAGCATTCAGTCTTTCGGTACAAGGCCCCAGCATTTT. Translated: CASIQSFGTRPQHF.

The chain joins TRBV14 to TRBJ1-3; D uncertain. CDR1 SGHDN and CDR2 FVKESK come from the germline V gene. This CDR3 spans 13 amino acids. V was cut by 4 bases and J by 0 bases, with 4 bases left in between. The CDR3 here is CASSPFSGNTIYF. The CDR3 DNA sequence: TGTGCCAGCAGCCCCTTCTCTGGAAACACCATATATTTT.

V is TRBV19 and J is TRBJ1-2, with a weak D call TRBD1 (6 bases). Germline V gives CDR1 LNHDA, CDR2 SQIVND (reference sequence). The CDR3 extends over 15 amino acids. Deletions cut 3 bases from V and 3 bases from J, with 14 bases between. The CDR3 DNA is TGTGCCAGTAGTATCGGAGGGGGGCTTCACTATGGCTACACCTTC. Translating it yields CASSIGGGLHYGYTF. Full variable domain (outside the CDR3, taken from reference TRBV19 and TRBJ1-2): DGGITQSPKYLFRKEGQNVTLSCEQNLNHDAMYWYRQDPGQGLRLIYYSQIVNDFQKGDIAEGYSVSREKKESFPLTVTSAQKNPTAFYLCASSIGGGLHYGYTFGSGTRLTVV.

This chain uses TRBV5-8 with TRBJ2-3, with D hard to call. Germline V gene lookup returns CDR1 SGHTS and CDR2 YDEGEE. The ends were cut back, 2 bases at V and 2 bases at J, with 6 bases in the middle. This CDR3 has 13 amino acids. Written as DNA, the CDR3 is TGTGCCAGCAGCTTAATATTCACAGATACGCAGTATTTT. It is translated as CASSLIFTDTQYF.

The chain has TRBV6-6 and TRBJ2-7; D tentatively reads TRBD1 or TRBD2 (5 bases each). This CDR3 spans 13 amino acids. Trimming took off 8 bases at V and 2 bases at J, with 13 bases between the two ends. CDR1 and CDR2 from the germline V gene are MNHNY and SVGAGI (reference sequence). CDR3 protein: CASDRDGTYEQYF. The CDR3 DNA sequence: TGTGCCAGCGACCGGGACGGAACCTACGAGCAGTACTTC.

This chain links TRBV19 with TRBJ1-5; D unresolved. CDR3 length: 13 residues. Germline CDR1 and CDR2: LNHDA and SQIVND (reference sequence). V gave up 3 bases and J gave up 7 bases, with 10 bases separating them. CDR3 region: CASSIIEGQPQHF. Here the CDR3 DNA reads TGTGCCAGTAGTATTATAGAGGGACAGCCCCAGCATTTT.

The genes are TRBV7-8 and TRBJ2-1; tentatively, D is TRBD1 (6 bases). Germline lookup yields CDR1 SGHVS and CDR2 FQNEAQ. V lost 2 bases and J lost 10, with 18 bases in between. This CDR3 is built from 15 residues. The DNA of the CDR3 is TGTGCCAGCAGCTTAATTTGGGGGCCCCTAGGGGAGCAGTTCTTC. It translates to CASSLIWGPLGEQFF.

The V and J genes are TRBV18 and TRBJ1-1; D remains unclear. The V and J ends lost 6 bases and 2 bases respectively, with 4 bases between them. CDR3 length: 11 residues. Germline V gene data show CDR1 as KGHSH and CDR2 as LQKENI. CDR3 DNA sequence: TGTGCCAGCTCCTCTAACACTGAAGCTTTCTTT. Protein sequence: CASSSNTEAFF.